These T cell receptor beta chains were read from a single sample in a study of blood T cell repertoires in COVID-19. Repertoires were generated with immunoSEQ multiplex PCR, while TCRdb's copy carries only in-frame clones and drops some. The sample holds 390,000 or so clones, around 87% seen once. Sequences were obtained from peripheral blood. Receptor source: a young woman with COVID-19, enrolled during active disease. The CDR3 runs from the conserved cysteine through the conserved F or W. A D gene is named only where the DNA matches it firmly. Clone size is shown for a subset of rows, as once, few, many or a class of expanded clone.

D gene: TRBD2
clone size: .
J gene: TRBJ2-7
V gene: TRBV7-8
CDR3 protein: CASSLLSLREGPSEQYF

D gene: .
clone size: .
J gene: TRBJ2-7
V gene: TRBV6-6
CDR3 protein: CASSKGVLTYEQYF

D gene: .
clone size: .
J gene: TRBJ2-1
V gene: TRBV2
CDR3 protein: CASSYTMGSYNEQFF

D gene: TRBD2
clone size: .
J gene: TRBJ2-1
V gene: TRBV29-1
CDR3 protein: CSALTKGTSGRWQFF

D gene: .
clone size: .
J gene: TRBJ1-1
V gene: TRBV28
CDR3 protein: CASSFGLGGTEAFF

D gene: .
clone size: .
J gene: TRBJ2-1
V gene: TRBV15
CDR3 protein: CATSRLGSSYNEQFF

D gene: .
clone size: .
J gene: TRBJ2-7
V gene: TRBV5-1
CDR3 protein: CASREGTLRSDEQYF

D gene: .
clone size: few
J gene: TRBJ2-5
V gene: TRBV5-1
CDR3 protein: CASSRGLGVETQYF

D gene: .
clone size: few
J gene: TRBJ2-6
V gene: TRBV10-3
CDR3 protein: CATQEGPKAGANVLTF

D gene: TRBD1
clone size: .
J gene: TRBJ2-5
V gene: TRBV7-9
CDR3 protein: CASSYQGAWGETQYF

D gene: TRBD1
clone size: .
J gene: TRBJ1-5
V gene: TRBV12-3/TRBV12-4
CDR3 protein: CATQTGARQPQHF

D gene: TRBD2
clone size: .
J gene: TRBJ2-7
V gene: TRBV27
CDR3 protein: CASSLLGPGGLPREQYF

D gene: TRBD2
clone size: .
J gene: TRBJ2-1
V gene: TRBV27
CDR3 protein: CASGTRELGEQFF

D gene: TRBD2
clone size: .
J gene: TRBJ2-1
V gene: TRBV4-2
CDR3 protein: CASSRTSGSDNEQFF

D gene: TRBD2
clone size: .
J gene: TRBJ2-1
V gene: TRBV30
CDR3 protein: CATYERGGRDEQFF

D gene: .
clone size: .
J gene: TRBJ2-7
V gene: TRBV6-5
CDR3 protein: CASSALALSEGEQYF

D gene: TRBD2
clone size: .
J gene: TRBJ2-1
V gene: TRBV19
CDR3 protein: CASKRLAANNEQFF

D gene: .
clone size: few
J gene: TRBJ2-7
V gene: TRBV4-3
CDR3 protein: CASSPGSGYEQYF

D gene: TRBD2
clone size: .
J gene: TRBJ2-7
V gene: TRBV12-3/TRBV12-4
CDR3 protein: CASGGAYEQYF

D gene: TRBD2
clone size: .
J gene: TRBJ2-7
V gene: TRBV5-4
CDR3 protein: CASSLSAGGGYEQYF

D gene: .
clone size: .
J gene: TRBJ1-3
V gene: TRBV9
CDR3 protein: CASSPPGVKNTIYF

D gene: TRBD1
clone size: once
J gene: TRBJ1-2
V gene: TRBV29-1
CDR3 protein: CSVDQTGGDGYTF

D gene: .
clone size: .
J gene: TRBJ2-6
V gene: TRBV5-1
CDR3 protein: CASSGGSSGANVLTF

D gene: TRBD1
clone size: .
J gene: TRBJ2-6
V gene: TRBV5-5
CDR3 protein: CASGTGGWDGANVLTF

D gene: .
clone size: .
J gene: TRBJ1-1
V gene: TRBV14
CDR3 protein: CASSRTPGMNTEAFF

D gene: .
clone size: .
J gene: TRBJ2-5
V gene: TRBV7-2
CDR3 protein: CASSSTGLRLQETQYF

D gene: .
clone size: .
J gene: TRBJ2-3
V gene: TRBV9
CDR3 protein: CASSAWGGATTDTQYF

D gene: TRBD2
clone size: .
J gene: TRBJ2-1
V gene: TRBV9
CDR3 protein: CASSTRLAGAPEQFF

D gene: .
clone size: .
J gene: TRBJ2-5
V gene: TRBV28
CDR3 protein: CASRRRETQYF

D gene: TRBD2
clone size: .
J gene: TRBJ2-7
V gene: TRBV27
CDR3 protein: CASSPLTSGSPYEQYF

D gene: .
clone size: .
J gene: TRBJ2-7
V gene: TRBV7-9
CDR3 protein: CASSLGGPGEQYF

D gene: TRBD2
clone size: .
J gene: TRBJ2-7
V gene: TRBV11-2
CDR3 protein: CASSLEAGLADVYEQYF

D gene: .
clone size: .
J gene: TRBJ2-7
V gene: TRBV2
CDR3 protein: CASSSGSYEQYF

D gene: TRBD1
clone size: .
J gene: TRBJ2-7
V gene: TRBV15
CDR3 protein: CATSRDGQGAYEQYF

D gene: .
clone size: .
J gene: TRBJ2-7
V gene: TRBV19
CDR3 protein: CASSINGGQYEQYF

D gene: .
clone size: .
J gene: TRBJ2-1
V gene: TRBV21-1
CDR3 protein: CASSNRQGSYNEQFF

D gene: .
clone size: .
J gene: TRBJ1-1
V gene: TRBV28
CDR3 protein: CASSLMTGSGWAFF

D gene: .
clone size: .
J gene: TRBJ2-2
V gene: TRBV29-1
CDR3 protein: CSVEAPREDTGELFF

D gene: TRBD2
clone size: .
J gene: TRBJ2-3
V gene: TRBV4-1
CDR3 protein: CASSRTGGPDTQYF

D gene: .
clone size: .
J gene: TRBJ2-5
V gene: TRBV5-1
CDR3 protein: CASSGGGSGEETQYF

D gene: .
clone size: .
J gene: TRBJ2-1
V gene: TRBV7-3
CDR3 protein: CASSLTPSSVEQFF

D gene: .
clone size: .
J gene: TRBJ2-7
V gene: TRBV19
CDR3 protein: CASREGAGPLNEQYF

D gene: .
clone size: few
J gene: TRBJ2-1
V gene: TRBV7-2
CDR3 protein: CASSLGPYNEQFF

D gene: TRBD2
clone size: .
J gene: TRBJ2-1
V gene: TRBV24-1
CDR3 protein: CATSSRTSGSNEQFF

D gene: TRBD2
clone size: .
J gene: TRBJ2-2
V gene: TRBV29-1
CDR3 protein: CSVDGTSEVWRGDTGELFF